This T cell receptor (beta chain) comes out of a study of OX40 agonist ivuxolimab in advanced cancers. The overall study: The patients received ivuxolimab by intravenous route every 2 weeks at 0.01 to 10 mg/kg.

A history of autoimmune disease or systemic immunosuppression excluded patients. Profiled with immunoSEQ multiplex PCR; TCRdb holds only in-frame clones, not every one. Among roughly 70,000 clones listed, 85% were seen once. V shed 4 bases, J shed 2 bases, and the junction held 7 bases outside the gene matches. CDR3 length: 15 amino acids. CDR1 is SEHNR, CDR2 FQNEAQ, per germline (reference sequence). The chain has TRBV7-9 and TRBJ2-7; 8 bases are a match to TRBD1. Sequenced material: CD4+ or CD8+ T cells sorted from blood, taken in a trial of the OX40 agonist ivuxolimab. The sequence derives from an adult with an advanced solid tumor such as melanoma, head and neck, liver or kidney cancer. For the CDR3, the DNA is TGTGCCAGCAGCTACGGACAGGGAGACGCCTACGAGCAGTACTTC. Amino acids: CASSYGQGDAYEQYF.